This TCR beta chain appears in the sequencing data of a study of CD8+CD57+ T cells in acquired aplastic anemia. Across the study: The study obtained an average of 3.2 ug of DNA from sorted CD4+ and CD8+ cells.

This CDR3 has 15 amino acids. V shed 8 bases and J 6 bases; nucleotides not matched to a gene: 12. The germline V gene encodes CDR1 KGHDR and CDR2 SFDVKD. As to this clonotype: The antigen is not known.

The use of genomic DNA as template underpinned the TCR beta VDJ and CDR3 profiling. TCRdb analysed the reads with MiXCR anew, one entry per CDR3 protein. The table shows some 180,000 distinct CDR3 sequences, with 45% to 60% occurring only once. CD8+CD57+ cell expansion, shown by flow cytometry, had occurred in the patients selected for sequencing. The diagnosis in all patients was severe acquired aplastic anemia. Study conclusions and caveats: Sharing between patients and controls was observed for around 27 CD8+ CDR3 sequences. Patients and controls were not found to differ significantly in CD8+ Simpson's diversity.

Sequencing was performed on sorted CD4+, CD8+, or CD8+CD57+ T cells (not recorded which) from PBMCs. The clonotype was recovered from a human donor with aplastic anemia. The chain combines TRBV24-1 with TRBJ1-5; 7 bases are a match to TRBD1. The CDR3 sequence is CATTNRQGGCQPQHF. The CDR3 nucleotides read TGTGCCACCACCAACCGACAGGGAGGGTGTCAGCCCCAGCATTTT.